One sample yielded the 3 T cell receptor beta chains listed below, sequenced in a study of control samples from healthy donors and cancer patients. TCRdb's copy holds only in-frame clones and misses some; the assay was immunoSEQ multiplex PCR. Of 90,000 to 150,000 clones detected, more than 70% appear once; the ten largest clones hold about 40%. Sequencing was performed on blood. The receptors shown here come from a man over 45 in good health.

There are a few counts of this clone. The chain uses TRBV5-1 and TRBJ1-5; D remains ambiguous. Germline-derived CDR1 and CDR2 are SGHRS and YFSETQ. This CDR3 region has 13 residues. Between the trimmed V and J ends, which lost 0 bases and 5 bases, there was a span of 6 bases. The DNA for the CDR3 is TGCGCCAGCAGCTTGGCCGCGGATCAGCCCCAGCATTTT. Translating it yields CASSLAADQPQHF.

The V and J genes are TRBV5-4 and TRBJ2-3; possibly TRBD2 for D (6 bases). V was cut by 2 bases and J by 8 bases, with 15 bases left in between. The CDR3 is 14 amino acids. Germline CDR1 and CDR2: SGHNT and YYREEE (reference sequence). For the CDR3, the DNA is TGTGCCAGCAGCTTCGAGGGGAGGAGAGGTACGCAGTATTTT. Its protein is CASSFEGRRGTQYF.

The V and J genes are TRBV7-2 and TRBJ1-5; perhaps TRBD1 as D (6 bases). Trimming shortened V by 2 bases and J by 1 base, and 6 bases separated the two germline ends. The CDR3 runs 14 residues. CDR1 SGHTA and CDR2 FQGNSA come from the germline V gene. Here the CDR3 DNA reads TGTGCCAGCAGCTTACAGGGGAGCAATCAGCCCCAGCATTTT. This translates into CASSLQGSNQPQHF.